The clone carrying this T cell receptor beta chain was picked up a small number of times. Its specificity is not known. V trimming: 0 bases; J trimming: 0 bases; junction bases outside the gene matches: 9. From germline, CDR1 is SGHRS and CDR2 YFSETQ. The length of the CDR3 is 17 residues. The data derive from a study of OX40 agonist ivuxolimab in advanced cancers. Whole-study context: Participants, approximately 81% male, averaged around 60 years of age, ranging from 23 to 79. Overall study findings and caveats: The average count of expanded clones was higher among CD8+ T cells than among CD4+.

Baseline, cycle 4 day 1, and cycle 7 day 1 were the blood sampling points. Libraries were prepared by immunoSEQ multiplex PCR; TCRdb keeps only in-frame clonotypes and omits some of them. The sample lists 55,000 to 65,000 clones; just over 85% were seen once. The rearrangement joins TRBV5-1 to TRBJ2-7, with TRBD1 identical over 7 bases. The receptor's source is an adult with an advanced solid tumor such as melanoma, head and neck, liver or kidney cancer. The sequences come from CD4+ or CD8+ T cells sorted from blood, collected in a trial of the OX40 agonist ivuxolimab. The CDR3 region is CASSLGVGGFSSYEQYF. CDR3 in DNA: TGCGCCAGCAGCTTGGGGGTAGGGGGCTTTTCCTCCTACGAGCAGTACTTC.